These T cell receptor beta chains were read from a single sample in a study of early T cells in non-severe SARS-CoV-2 infection. MiXCR was run by TCRdb on the 5' RACE reads, yielding one entry per CDR3 protein. Of roughly 51,000 distinct CDR3 sequences in the sample, over 7.5% were seen once. Sequencing input: whole blood. Source of these receptors: an adult who was a healthcare worker with PCR-confirmed SARS-CoV-2 infection or an uninfected control (not recorded which). Each CDR3 is given with its conserved first and last residue. D genes are given only for firm matches. Some rows mark clone size as missing; the rest say once, few, many or name a class of expanded clone.

TRBD1	many	TRBJ2-4	TRBV29-1	CSVDLQGDNIQYF	TGCAGCGTTGATCTACAGGGGGACAACATTCAGTACTTC
TRBD1	many	TRBJ1-5	TRBV5-6	CASSLGGWDHSNQPQHF	TGTGCCAGCAGCTTAGGGGGCTGGGACCATAGCAATCAGCCCCAGCATTTT
-	many	TRBJ2-7	TRBV4-1	CASSRDLGPAYEQYF	TGCGCCAGCAGCCGCGATTTGGGGCCCGCCTACGAGCAGTACTTC
TRBD2	many	TRBJ2-3	TRBV5-1	CASSKTGLVDTQYF	TGCGCCAGCAGTAAGACGGGACTAGTGGATACGCAGTATTTT
-	-	TRBJ2-1	TRBV29-1	CSVLTDEQFF	TGCAGCGTCCTTACAGATGAGCAGTTCTTC
-	few	TRBJ2-7	TRBV12-3/TRBV12-4	CASSLDNQNEQYF	TGTGCCAGCAGTTTAGATAACCAGAACGAGCAGTACTTC
-	few	TRBJ2-2	TRBV6-1	CASSERQVNTGELFF	TGTGCCAGCAGTGAAAGGCAGGTGAACACCGGGGAGCTGTTTTTT
-	many	TRBJ1-4	TRBV4-2	CASSQEGRTAEKLFF	TGTGCCAGCAGCCAAGAGGGAAGGACGGCCGAAAAACTGTTTTTT
TRBD2	few	TRBJ2-1	TRBV20-1	CSARRGRDNEQFF	TGCAGTGCTAGGCGCGGGAGGGACAATGAGCAGTTCTTC
-	-	TRBJ1-5	TRBV12-5	CASGLGAGSNQPQHF	TGTGCTAGTGGTTTGGGAGCCGGGAGCAATCAGCCCCAGCATTTT
TRBD1	few	TRBJ2-5	TRBV5-1	CASSLGQGRKTQYF	TGCGCCAGCAGCTTGGGACAGGGGAGGAAGACCCAGTACTTC
-	-	TRBJ2-5	TRBV3-1	CASSPQSPETQYF	TGTGCCAGCAGCCCACAATCCCCAGAGACCCAGTACTTC
-	many	TRBJ1-1	TRBV18	CASSPPGDGTEAFF	TGTGCCAGCTCACCCCCGGGAGATGGCACTGAAGCTTTCTTT
TRBD2	few	TRBJ2-1	TRBV20-1	CSARDFLGSGRAFSYNEQFF	TGCAGTGCTAGAGATTTTTTGGGGAGCGGGAGGGCCTTCTCCTACAATGAGCAGTTCTTC
-	few	TRBJ1-1	TRBV7-2	CASSAKQGGTEAFF	TGTGCCAGCAGCGCTAAACAGGGTGGCACTGAAGCTTTCTTT
-	many	TRBJ1-1	TRBV12-3/TRBV12-4	CASSFGPGTEAFF	TGTGCCAGCAGTTTCGGCCCGGGGACTGAAGCTTTCTTT
-	once	TRBJ2-2	TRBV5-1	CASSRNTQNTGELFF	TGCGCCAGCAGCCGAAATACACAGAACACCGGGGAGCTGTTTTTT
TRBD1	many	TRBJ1-2	TRBV12-3/TRBV12-4	CASSSHRGRDGYTF	TGTGCCAGCAGTTCCCACAGGGGGCGGGATGGCTACACCTTC
-	-	TRBJ2-7	TRBV7-9	CASSLAELAYEQYF	TGTGCCAGCAGCTTGGCAGAACTCGCCTACGAGCAGTACTTC
TRBD1	many	TRBJ2-2	TRBV28	CASIPTGVGGELFF	TGTGCCAGCATTCCGACAGGGGTCGGCGGGGAGCTGTTTTTT
TRBD1	many	TRBJ1-3	TRBV4-1	CASSRDPPGQGVFAGNTIYF	TGCGCCAGCAGCCGAGACCCACCGGGACAGGGGGTTTTCGCTGGAAACACCATATATTTT
TRBD1	many	TRBJ1-1	TRBV11-3	CASSWGQTLMNTEAFF	TGTGCCAGCAGCTGGGGACAGACGTTAATGAACACTGAAGCTTTCTTT
-	many	TRBJ2-5	TRBV29-1	CSVPLLGDQETQYF	TGCAGCGTTCCCCTTCTTGGGGACCAAGAGACCCAGTACTTC
-	many	TRBJ2-5	TRBV28	CASSLSDSIEETQYF	TGTGCCAGCAGTTTATCCGACAGTATAGAAGAGACCCAGTACTTC
-	-	TRBJ1-1	TRBV6-5	CASSYSAGRATEAFF	TGTGCCAGCAGTTACTCTGCAGGGAGGGCCACTGAAGCTTTCTTT
-	many	TRBJ2-2	TRBV7-2	CASSLAVGELFF	TGTGCCAGCAGCTTAGCCGTTGGGGAGCTGTTTTTT
TRBD2	many	TRBJ2-1	TRBV7-9	CASSSRTSGSNEQFF	TGTGCCAGCAGCTCACGGACTAGCGGGTCTAATGAGCAGTTCTTC
-	many	TRBJ1-1	TRBV28	CASSFGDSRGSNTEAFF	TGTGCCAGCAGTTTTGGGGACTCCAGGGGATCGAACACTGAAGCTTTCTTT
-	many	TRBJ2-1	TRBV5-1	CASRMREVSYNEQFF	TGCGCCAGCAGGATGCGAGAAGTCTCCTACAATGAGCAGTTCTTC
-	once	TRBJ2-1	TRBV14	CASSQEWPSGNEQFF	TGTGCCAGCAGCCAAGAATGGCCCTCTGGCAATGAGCAGTTCTTC
-	many	TRBJ2-7	TRBV11-3	CASSSRNYEQYF	TGTGCCAGCAGCTCCAGGAACTACGAGCAGTACTTC
-	few	TRBJ2-2	TRBV20-1	CSAFSENTGELFF	TGCAGTGCTTTTTCGGAGAACACCGGGGAGCTGTTTTTT
TRBD2	few	TRBJ2-3	TRBV5-1	CASSLNGAGGTTDTQYF	TGCGCCAGCAGCTTGAATGGGGCGGGAGGAACCACAGATACGCAGTATTTT
-	medium-sized	TRBJ2-6	TRBV9	CASREGGGANVLTF	TGTGCCAGCAGGGAGGGTGGTGGGGCCAACGTCCTGACTTTC
TRBD1	many	TRBJ2-2	TRBV11-3	CASSSGTEGGELFF	TGTGCCAGCAGCTCCGGGACAGAGGGCGGGGAGCTGTTTTTT
-	-	TRBJ1-1	TRBV29-1	CSVEPLAGFTEAFF	TGCAGCGTTGAACCCCTGGCAGGGTTCACTGAAGCTTTCTTT
-	-	TRBJ2-7	TRBV7-2	CASSLLSGYEQYF	TGTGCCAGCAGCCTACTTAGTGGGTACGAGCAGTACTTC
TRBD1	many	TRBJ1-4	TRBV2	CATKDRGAATNEKLFF	TGTGCCACCAAGGACAGGGGAGCCGCAACTAATGAAAAACTGTTTTTT
-	-	TRBJ2-1	TRBV15	CATSRDEGPPYNEQFF	TGTGCCACCAGCAGAGATGAGGGACCACCCTACAATGAGCAGTTCTTC
-	many	TRBJ1-5	TRBV7-9	CASSSDQGYGNQPQHF	TGTGCCAGCAGCTCAGACCAGGGATATGGCAATCAGCCCCAGCATTTT
TRBD1	many	TRBJ2-5	TRBV29-1	CSVDNRGETQYF	TGCAGCGTTGATAACAGGGGCGAGACCCAGTACTTC
TRBD1	many	TRBJ1-2	TRBV28	CASIEAGGAYGYTF	TGTGCCAGCATCGAGGCAGGGGGCGCCTATGGCTACACCTTC
-	many	TRBJ2-3	TRBV7-9	CASSPGGDTDTQYF	TGTGCCAGCAGTCCTGGCGGGGACACAGATACGCAGTATTTT
-	many	TRBJ1-5	TRBV29-1	CSVGGDGNQPQHF	TGCAGCGTAGGGGGGGACGGCAATCAGCCCCAGCATTTT
-	many	TRBJ1-1	TRBV6-5	CASSRDGEAFF	TGTGCCAGCAGCCGGGACGGTGAAGCTTTCTTT
-	many	TRBJ2-3	TRBV3-1	CASSPPRTDTQYF	TGTGCCAGCAGCCCTCCCCGCACAGATACGCAGTATTTT
-	-	TRBJ2-4	TRBV5-6	CASSTLDFLAKNIQYF	TGTGCCAGCAGCACTTTGGACTTTCTAGCCAAAAACATTCAGTACTTC
-	many	TRBJ1-2	TRBV3-1	CASSQADAVYYGYTF	TGTGCCAGCAGCCAAGCCGACGCGGTATACTATGGCTACACCTTC
-	many	TRBJ2-3	TRBV6-5	CASSYSGLRGDTQYF	TGTGCCAGCAGTTACTCGGGGTTGAGGGGAGATACGCAGTATTTT
-	-	TRBJ1-3	TRBV7-9	CVSSNPGSGNTIYF	TGTGTCAGCAGCAACCCCGGCTCCGGAAACACCATATATTTT